Here is one T cell receptor (beta chain) with its context. This entry is derived from a study of blood T cell repertoires in COVID-19. About the research overall: Some COVID-19 samples were acute and others convalescent; all came from the United States, Italy and Spain. PBMCs, B-cell-depleted T cells, or T cells were the source of the cDNA or gDNA that made up the material.

Germline V CDR1 and CDR2: LGHDT, YNNKEL (reference sequence). This CDR3 region has 15 residues. With 5 bases clipped from V and 7 bases from J, the junction kept 8 bases outside the gene matches. Authors' data handling: From reference gene primer amplification, estimates of nucleated cell counts were derived. TCRdb keeps only in-frame clones here, not all; method: immunoSEQ multiplex PCR. That table is the source of V, J and clone size, and D and trimming were worked out from the DNA. The repertoire holds over 150,000 clones, with around 83% as singletons. The TCR was taken from a human donor in a cohort sampled during active COVID-19. The chain uses TRBV3-1 (or the pseudogene TRBV3-2) and TRBJ2-1; TRBD1 aligns across 10 bases. The sequenced material came from peripheral blood. In nucleotides, the CDR3 is TGTGCCAGCAGCTTCCGGACAGGGGGAGGGAATGAGCAGTTCTTC. As protein: CASSFRTGGGNEQFF.